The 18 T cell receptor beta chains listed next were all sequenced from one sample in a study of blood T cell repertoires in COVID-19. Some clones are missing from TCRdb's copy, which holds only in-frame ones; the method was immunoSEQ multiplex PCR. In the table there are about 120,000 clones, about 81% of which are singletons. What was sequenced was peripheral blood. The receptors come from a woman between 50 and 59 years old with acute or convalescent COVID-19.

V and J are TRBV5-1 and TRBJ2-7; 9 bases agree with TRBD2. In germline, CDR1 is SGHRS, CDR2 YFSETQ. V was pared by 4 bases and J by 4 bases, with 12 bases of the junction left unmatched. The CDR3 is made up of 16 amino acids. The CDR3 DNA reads TGCGCCAGCAGCATAACTAGCGGGTCTGTCTCTTACGAGCAGTACTTC. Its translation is CASSITSGSVSYEQYF. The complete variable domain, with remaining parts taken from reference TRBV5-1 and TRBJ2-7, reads KAGVTQTPRYLIKTRGQQVTLSCSPISGHRSVSWYQQTPGQGLQFLFEYFSETQRNKGNFPGRFSGRQFSNSRSEMNVSTLELGDSALYLCASSITSGSVSYEQYFGPGTRLTVT.

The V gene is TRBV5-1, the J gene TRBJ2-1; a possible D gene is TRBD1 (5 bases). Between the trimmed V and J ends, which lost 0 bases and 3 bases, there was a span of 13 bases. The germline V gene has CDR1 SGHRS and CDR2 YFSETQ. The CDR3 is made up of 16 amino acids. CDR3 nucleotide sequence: TGCGCCAGCAGCTTGGCCCTAACAGGATTCTACAATGAGCAGTTCTTC. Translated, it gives CASSLALTGFYNEQFF.

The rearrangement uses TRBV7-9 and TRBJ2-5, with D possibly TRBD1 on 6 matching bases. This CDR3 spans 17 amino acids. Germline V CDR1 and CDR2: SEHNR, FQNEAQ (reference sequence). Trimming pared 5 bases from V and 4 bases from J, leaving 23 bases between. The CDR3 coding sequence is TGTGCCAGCAGCCCCTTGAGTGGGGGCGTGGTAGGAGAGACCCAGTACTTC. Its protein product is CASSPLSGGVVGETQYF.

This CDR3 is CAISESGTGTGKLFF. Written as DNA, the CDR3 is TGTGCCATCAGTGAGTCCGGGACAGGGACCGGAAAACTGTTTTTT. The chain employs TRBV10-3 and TRBJ1-4, with TRBD1 matching 9 bases. From germline, CDR1 is ENHRY and CDR2 SYGVKD. The V and J ends lost 0 bases and 10 bases, in that order; junction bases with no gene match: 6. The CDR3 consists of 15 residues.

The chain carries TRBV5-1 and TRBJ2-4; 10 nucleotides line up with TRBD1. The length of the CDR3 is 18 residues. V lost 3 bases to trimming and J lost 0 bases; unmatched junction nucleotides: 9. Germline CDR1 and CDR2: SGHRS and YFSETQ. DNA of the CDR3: TGCGCCAGCAGCTCGGGGACAGGGGCGTTTCTAGCCAAAAACATTCAGTACTTC. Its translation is CASSSGTGAFLAKNIQYF.

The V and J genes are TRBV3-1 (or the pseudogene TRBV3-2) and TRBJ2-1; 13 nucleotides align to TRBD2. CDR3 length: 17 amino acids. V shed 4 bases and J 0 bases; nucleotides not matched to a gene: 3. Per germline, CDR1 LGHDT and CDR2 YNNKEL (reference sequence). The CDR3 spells CASSPRTSGSSYNEQFF. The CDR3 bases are TGTGCCAGCAGCCCCCGGACTAGCGGGAGCTCCTACAATGAGCAGTTCTTC.

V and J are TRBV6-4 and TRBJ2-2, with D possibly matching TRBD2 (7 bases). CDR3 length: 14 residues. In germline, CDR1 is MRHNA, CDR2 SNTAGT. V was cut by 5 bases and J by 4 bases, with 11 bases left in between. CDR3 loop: CASSSRGATGELFF. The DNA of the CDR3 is TGTGCCAGCAGTTCCCGGGGGGCCACCGGGGAGCTGTTTTTT.

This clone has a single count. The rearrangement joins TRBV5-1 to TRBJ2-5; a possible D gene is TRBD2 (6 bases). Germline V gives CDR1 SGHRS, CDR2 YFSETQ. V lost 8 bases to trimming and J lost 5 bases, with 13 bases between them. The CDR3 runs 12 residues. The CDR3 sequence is CARPGVRETQYF. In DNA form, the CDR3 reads TGCGCCAGGCCGGGGGTCCGGGAGACCCAGTACTTC.

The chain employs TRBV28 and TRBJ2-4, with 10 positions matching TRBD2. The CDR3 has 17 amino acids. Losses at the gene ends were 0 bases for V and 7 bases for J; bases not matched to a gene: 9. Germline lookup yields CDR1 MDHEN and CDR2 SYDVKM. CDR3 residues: CASSLWGQREGRNIQYF. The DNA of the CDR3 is TGTGCCAGCAGTTTATGGGGCCAGCGGGAGGGCCGGAACATTCAGTACTTC.

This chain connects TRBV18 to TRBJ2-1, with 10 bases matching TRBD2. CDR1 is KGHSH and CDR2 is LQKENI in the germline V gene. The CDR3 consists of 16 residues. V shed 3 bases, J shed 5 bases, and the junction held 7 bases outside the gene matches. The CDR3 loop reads CASSPQGLAINNEQFF. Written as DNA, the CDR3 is TGTGCCAGCTCACCCCAGGGACTAGCGATTAACAATGAGCAGTTCTTC.

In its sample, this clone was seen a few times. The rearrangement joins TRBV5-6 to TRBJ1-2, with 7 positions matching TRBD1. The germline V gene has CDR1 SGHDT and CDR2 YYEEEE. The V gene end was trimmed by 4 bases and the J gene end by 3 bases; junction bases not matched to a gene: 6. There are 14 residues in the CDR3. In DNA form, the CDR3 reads TGTGCCAGCAGCCCGGTAGGGGGCCACTATGGCTACACCTTC. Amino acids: CASSPVGGHYGYTF.

The CDR3 protein is CASSPRVLGIFYNEQFF. The CDR3 DNA reads TGTGCCAGCAGCCCCCGGGTCCTGGGTATTTTCTACAATGAGCAGTTCTTC. J is TRBJ2-1 and V is TRBV14; D uncertain. Germline V CDR1 and CDR2: SGHDN, FVKESK. The length of the CDR3 is 17 residues. V gave up 4 bases and J gave up 3 bases, with 19 bases separating them.

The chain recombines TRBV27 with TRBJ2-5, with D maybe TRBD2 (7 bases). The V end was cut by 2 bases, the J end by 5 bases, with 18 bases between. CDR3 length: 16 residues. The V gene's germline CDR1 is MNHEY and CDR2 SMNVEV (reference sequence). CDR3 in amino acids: CASSLTSRGGLETQYF. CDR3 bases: TGTGCCAGCAGTTTAACCTCGAGGGGGGGGTTGGAGACCCAGTACTTC.

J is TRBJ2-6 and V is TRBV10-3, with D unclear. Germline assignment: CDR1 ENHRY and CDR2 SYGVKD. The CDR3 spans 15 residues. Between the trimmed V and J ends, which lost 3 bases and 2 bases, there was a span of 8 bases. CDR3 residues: CAISEGRAGANVLTF. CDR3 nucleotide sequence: TGTGCCATCAGTGAAGGCCGGGCTGGGGCCAACGTCCTGACTTTC.

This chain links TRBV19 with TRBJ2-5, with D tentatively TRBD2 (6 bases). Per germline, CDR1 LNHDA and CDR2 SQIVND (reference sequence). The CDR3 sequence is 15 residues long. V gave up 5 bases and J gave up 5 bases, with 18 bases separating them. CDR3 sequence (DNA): TGTGCCAGTAGTGGAGGGGCAGCCTCTCGGGAGACCCAGTACTTC. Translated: CASSGGAASRETQYF.

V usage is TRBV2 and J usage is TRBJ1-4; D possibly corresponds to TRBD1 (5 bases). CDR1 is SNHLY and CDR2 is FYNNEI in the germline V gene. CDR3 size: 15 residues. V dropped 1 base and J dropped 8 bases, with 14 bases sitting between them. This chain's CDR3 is CASSEVRGVQEKLFF. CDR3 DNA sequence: TGTGCCAGCAGTGAAGTTCGGGGGGTTCAAGAAAAACTGTTTTTT.

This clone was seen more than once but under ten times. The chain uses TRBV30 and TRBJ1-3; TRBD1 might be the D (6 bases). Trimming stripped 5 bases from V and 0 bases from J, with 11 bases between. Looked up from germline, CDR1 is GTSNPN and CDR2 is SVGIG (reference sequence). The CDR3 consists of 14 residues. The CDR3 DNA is TGTGCCTGGGGGGACATTTACTCTGGAAACACCATATATTTT. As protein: CAWGDIYSGNTIYF.

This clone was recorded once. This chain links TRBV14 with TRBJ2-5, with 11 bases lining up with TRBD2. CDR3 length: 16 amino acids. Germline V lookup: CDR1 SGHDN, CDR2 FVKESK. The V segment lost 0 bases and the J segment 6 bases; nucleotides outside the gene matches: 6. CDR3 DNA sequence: TGTGCCAGCAGCCAAGATTCGACTAGCGGGGCGAAGACCCAGTACTTC. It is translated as CASSQDSTSGAKTQYF. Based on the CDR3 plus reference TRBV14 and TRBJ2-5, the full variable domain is EAGVTQFPSHSVIEKGQTVTLRCDPISGHDNLYWYRRVMGKEIKFLLHFVKESKQDESGMPNNRFLAERTGGTYSTLKVQPAELEDSGVYFCASSQDSTSGAKTQYFGPGTRLLVL.